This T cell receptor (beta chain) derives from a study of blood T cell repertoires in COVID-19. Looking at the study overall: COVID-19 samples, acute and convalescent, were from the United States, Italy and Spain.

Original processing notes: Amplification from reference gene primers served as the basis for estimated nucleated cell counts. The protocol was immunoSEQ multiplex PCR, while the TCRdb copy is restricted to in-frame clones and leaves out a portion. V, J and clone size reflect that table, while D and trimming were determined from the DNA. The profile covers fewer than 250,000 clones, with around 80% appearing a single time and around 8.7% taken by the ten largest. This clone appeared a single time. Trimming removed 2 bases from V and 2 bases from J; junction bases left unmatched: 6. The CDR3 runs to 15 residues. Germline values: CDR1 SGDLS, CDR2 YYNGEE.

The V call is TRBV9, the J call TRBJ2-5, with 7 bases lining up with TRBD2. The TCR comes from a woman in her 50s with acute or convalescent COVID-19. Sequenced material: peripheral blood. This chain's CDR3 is CASSVSTSEQETQYF. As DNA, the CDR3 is TGTGCCAGCAGCGTCTCAACTAGCGAGCAAGAGACCCAGTACTTC.